This TCR beta chain was recorded in a study of blood T cells in healthy people across ages. Points from the study as a whole: Researchers judged that diversity estimates from one million T cells fell short of true values.

This CDR3 spans 14 amino acids. From germline, CDR1 is SGDLS and CDR2 YYNGEE. V was cut by 1 base and J by 8 bases, with 15 bases left in between. A second PCR of about 7 to 11 cycles used a sample-barcoded 5' primer and a J-beta primer mix. TCRdb processed the 5' RACE reads anew with MiXCR; each CDR3 protein has one entry. In the table there are approximately 770,000 distinct CDR3 sequences, 55% to 70% of which are singletons. As regards this clonotype: Its cognate antigen is unknown.

This sequence was found in a man aged 25 to 40 in good health. Material for sequencing was blood. The rearrangement links TRBV9 to TRBJ1-2; D call uncertain. CDR3 region: CASSVRMEVGGYTF. DNA of the CDR3: TGTGCCAGCAGCGTACGGATGGAAGTGGGCGGCTACACCTTC.